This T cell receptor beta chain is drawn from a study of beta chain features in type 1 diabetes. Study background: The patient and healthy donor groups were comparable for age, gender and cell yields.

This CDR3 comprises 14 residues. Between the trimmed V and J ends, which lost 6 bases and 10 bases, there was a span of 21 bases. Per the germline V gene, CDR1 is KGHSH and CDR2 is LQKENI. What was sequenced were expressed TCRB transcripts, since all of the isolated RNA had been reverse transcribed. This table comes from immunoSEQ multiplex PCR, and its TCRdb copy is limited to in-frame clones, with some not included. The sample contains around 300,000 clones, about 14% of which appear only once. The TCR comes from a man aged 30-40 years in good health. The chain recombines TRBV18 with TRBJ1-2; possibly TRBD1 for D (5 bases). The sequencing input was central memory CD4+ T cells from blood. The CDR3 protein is CASSPTEALVVYTF. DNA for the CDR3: TGTGCCAGCTCCCCGACAGAAGCCCTTGTTGTCTACACCTTC. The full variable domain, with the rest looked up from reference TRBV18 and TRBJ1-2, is NAGVMQNPRHLVRRRGQEARLRCSPMKGHSHVYWYRQLPEEGLKFMVYLQKENIIDESGMPKERFSAEFPKEGPSILRIQQVVRGDSAAYFCASSPTEALVVYTFGSGTRLTVV.